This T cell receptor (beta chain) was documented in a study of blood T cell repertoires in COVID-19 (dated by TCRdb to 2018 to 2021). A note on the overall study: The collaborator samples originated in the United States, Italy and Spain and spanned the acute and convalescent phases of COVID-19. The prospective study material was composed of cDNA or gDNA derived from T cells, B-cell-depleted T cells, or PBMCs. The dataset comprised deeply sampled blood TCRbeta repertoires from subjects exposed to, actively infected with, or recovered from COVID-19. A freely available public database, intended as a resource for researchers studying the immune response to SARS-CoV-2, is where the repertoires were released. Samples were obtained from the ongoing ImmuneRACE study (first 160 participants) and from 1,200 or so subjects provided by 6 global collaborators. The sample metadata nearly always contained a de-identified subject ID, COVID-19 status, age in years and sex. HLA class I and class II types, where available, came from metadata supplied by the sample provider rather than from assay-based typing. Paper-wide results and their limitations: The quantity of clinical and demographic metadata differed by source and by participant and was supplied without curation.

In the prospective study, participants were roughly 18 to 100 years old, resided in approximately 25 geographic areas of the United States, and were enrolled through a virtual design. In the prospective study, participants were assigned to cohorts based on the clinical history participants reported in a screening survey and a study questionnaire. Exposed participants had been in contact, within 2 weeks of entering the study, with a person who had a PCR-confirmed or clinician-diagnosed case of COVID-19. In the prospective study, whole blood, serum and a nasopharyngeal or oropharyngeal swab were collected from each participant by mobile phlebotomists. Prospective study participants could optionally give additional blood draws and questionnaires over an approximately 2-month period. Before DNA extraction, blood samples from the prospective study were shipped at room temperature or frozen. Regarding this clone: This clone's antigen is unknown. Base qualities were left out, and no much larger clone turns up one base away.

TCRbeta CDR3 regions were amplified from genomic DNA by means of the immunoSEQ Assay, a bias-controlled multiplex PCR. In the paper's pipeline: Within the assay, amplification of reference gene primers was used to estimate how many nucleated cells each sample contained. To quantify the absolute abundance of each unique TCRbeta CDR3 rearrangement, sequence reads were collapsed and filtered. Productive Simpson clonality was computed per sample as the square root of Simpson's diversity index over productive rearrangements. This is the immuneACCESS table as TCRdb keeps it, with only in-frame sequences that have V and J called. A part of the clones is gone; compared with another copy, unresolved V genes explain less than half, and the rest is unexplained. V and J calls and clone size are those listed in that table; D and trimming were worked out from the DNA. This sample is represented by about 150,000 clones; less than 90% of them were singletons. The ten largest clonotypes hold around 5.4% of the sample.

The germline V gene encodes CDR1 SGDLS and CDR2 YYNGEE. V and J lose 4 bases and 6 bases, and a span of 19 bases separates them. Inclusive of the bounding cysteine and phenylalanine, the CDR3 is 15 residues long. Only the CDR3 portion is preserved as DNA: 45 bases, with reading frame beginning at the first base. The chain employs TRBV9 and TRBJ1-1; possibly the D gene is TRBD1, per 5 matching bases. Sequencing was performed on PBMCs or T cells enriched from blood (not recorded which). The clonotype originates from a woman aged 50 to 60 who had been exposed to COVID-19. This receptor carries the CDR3 CASSPRQRWDPEAFF. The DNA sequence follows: TGTGCCAGCAGCCCCCGACAGAGATGGGATCCTGAAGCTTTCTTT.